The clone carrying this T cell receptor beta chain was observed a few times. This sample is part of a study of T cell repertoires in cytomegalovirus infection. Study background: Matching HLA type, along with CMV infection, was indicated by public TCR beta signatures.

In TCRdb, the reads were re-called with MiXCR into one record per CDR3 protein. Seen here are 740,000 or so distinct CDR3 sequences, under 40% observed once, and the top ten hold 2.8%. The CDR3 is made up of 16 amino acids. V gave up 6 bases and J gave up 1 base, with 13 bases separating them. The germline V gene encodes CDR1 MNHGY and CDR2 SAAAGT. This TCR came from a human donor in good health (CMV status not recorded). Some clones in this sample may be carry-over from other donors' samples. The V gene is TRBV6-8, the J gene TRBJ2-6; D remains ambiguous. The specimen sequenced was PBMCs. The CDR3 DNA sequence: TGTGCCAGCAGCGCTCAAGAAAGGTCTGGGGCCAACGTCCTGACTTTC. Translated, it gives CASSAQERSGANVLTF.